This is a list of T cell receptor beta chains from one sample in a study of cytomegalovirus exposure and HLA in healthy donors. Using immunoSEQ multiplex PCR, the repertoire was profiled, and TCRdb retains in-frame clones only, with some absent. This table has 150,000 or so clones, under 85% appearing once. Sequences were obtained from PBMCs. Source of these receptors: a man in his late teens or twenties in good health and CMV-seronegative. The conserved cysteine and the conserved F or W are not part of the CDR3 here.

j_gene	v_gene	CDR3aa
TRBJ2-3	TRBV11-3	ASSSGLAGGGTDTQY
TRBJ2-1	TRBV7-2	ASSLGPLAGSTYNEQF
TRBJ2-7	TRBV2	ASGGILSSYEQY
TRBJ2-4	TRBV19	ASSIERTGSDIQY
TRBJ1-5	TRBV5-8	ASSLTGNQPQH
TRBJ1-2	TRBV9	ASSPRQGWGYGYT
TRBJ2-1	TRBV19	ASSIFVRGGNEQF
TRBJ1-1	TRBV18	ASSPRGRANTEAF
TRBJ1-6	TRBV5-1	ASSQDRDRGSPLH
TRBJ2-4	TRBV25-1	ASSEQPGQGKNIQY
TRBJ2-2	TRBV18	ASSPKQGLNTGELF
TRBJ2-3	TRBV2	ASRGQEGDTQY
TRBJ2-7	TRBV28	ASRGQGAQRNEQY
TRBJ1-1	TRBV10-2	ASRRDQGTEAF
TRBJ1-1	TRBV7-9	ASSPDSPLNTEAF
TRBJ1-5	TRBV2	ASSEAGRHQPQH
TRBJ1-3	TRBV7-2	ASSLDLGPGNTIY
TRBJ1-2	TRBV28	ASRYGTGYGYT
TRBJ2-7	TRBV5-1	ASSWGLAGRSYEQY
TRBJ1-2	TRBV2	ASSRGPRYGYT
TRBJ1-5	TRBV19	ASSSAGGAGQPQH
TRBJ2-3	TRBV6-4	ASSTGQGADTQY
TRBJ2-3	TRBV2	ASSNPGQGLTDTQY
TRBJ2-2	TRBV19	ASRHSAGELF
TRBJ1-3	TRBV7-9	ATGEQGTGNTIY
TRBJ2-2	TRBV5-1	ASSPRDGGVSGELF
TRBJ1-4	TRBV6-1	ASSEAARASEKLF
TRBJ2-4	TRBV5-1	ASSPWGPGGKNIQY
TRBJ1-3	TRBV27	ASSYASSGNTIY
TRBJ1-2	TRBV4-3	ASSPHPGQVAAGYT
TRBJ1-6	TRBV18	ASSPSGRESPLH
TRBJ1-2	TRBV28	ASTTWGGNYGYT